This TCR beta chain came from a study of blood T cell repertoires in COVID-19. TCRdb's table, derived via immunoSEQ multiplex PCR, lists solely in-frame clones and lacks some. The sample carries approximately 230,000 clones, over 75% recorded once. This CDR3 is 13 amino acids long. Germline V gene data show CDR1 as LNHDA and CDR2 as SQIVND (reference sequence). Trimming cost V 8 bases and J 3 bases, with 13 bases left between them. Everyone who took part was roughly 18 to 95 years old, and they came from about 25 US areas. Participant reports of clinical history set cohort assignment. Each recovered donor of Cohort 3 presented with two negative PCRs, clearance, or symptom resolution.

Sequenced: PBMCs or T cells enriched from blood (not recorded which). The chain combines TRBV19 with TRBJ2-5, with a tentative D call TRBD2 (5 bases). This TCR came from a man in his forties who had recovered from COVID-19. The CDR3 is CASSLDYKETQYF. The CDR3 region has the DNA TGTGCCAGTTCTCTAGACTATAAAGAGACCCAGTACTTC.